This T cell receptor (beta chain) was recovered during a study of OX40 agonist ivuxolimab in advanced cancers. About the research overall: Patients achieving partial responses numbered three: one hepatocellular carcinoma case and two cutaneous melanoma cases.

Germline values: CDR1 SGHTA, CDR2 FQGNSA. The CDR3 runs 16 residues. V gave up 5 bases and J gave up 1 base, with 15 bases separating them. Comments on this clone: No antigen is known for it.

Blood got drawn at baseline, again on cycle 4 day 1, and then on cycle 7 day 1. Assay: immunoSEQ multiplex PCR; the TCRdb copy retains only in-frame clones and omits some. Counted here are around 95,000 clones, roughly 93% occurring once; the ten biggest clones make up around 0.25%. Whole-study results and caveats: There were, on average, more expanded clones in CD8+ T cells than in CD4+.

The sequence derives from an adult with an advanced solid tumor such as melanoma, head and neck, liver or kidney cancer. Sequencing was performed on CD4+ or CD8+ T cells sorted from blood, taken in a trial of the OX40 agonist ivuxolimab. The genes are TRBV7-2 and TRBJ2-1, with D tentatively TRBD2 (5 bases). CDR3 loop: CASSPREGGSYNEQFF. CDR3 nucleotides: TGTGCCAGCAGCCCCCGAGAGGGCGGGTCCTACAATGAGCAGTTCTTC.